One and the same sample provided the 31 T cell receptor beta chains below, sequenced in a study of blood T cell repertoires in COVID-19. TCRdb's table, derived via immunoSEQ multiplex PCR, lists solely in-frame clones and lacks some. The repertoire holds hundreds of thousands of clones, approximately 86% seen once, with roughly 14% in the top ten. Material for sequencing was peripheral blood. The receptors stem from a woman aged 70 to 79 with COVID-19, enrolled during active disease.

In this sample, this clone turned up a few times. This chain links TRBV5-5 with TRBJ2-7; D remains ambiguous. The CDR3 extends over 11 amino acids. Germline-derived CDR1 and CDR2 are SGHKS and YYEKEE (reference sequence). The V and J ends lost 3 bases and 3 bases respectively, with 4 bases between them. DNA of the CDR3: TGTGCCAGCAGCTATAGCTACGAGCAGTACTTC. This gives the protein CASSYSYEQYF.

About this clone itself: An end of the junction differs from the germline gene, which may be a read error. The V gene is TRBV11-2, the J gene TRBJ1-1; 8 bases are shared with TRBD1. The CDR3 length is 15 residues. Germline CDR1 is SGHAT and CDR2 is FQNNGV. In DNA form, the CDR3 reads TGTGCCAGCAGCCTAGACCAGGGGGCGAACACTGAAGCTTTCTTT. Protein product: CASSLDQGANTEAFF.

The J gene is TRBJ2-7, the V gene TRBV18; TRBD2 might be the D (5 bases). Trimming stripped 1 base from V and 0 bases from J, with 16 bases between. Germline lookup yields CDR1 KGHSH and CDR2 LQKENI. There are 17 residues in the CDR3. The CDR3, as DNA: TGTGCCAGCTCACCACAGCCTTCCGGGAAAAGCTCCTACGAGCAGTACTTC. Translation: CASSPQPSGKSSYEQYF.

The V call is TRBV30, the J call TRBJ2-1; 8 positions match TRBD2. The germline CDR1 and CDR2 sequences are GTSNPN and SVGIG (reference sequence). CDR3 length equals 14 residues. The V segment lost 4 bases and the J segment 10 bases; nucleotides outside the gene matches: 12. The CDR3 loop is CAWIPVGGADEQFF. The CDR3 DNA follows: TGTGCCTGGATCCCGGTCGGGGGGGCGGACGAGCAGTTCTTC.

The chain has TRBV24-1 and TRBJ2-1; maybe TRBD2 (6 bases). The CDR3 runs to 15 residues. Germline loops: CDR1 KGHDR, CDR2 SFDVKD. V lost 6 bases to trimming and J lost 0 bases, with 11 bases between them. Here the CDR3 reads CATSKRRGSYNEQFF. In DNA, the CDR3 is TGTGCCACCAGTAAACGGAGGGGCTCCTACAATGAGCAGTTCTTC.

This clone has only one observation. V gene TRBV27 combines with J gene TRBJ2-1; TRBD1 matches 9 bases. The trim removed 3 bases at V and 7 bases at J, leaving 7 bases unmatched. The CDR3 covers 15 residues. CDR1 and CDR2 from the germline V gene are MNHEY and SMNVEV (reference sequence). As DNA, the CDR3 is TGTGCCAGCAGTTTGGTGGGACAGGGTGGGAATGAGCAGTTCTTC. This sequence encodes CASSLVGQGGNEQFF.

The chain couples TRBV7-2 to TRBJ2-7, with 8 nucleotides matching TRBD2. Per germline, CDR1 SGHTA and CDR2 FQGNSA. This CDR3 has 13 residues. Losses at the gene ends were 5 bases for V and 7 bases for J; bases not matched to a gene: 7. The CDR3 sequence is CASSARGGLEQYF. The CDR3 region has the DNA TGTGCCAGCAGCGCCCGGGGGGGCCTTGAGCAGTACTTC.

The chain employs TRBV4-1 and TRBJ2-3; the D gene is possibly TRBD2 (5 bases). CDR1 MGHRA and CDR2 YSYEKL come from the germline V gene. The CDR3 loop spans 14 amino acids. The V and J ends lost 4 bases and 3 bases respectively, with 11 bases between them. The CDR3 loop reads CASSLGLATDTQYF. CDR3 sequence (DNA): TGCGCCAGCAGCCTAGGACTTGCGACAGATACGCAGTATTTT.

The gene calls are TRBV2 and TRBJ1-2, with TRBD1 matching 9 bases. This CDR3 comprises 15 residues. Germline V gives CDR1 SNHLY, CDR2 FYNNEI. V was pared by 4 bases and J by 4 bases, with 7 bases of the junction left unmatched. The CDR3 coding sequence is TGTGCCAGCAGTGGAGACGACAGGGGGTTCTATGGCTACACCTTC. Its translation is CASSGDDRGFYGYTF.

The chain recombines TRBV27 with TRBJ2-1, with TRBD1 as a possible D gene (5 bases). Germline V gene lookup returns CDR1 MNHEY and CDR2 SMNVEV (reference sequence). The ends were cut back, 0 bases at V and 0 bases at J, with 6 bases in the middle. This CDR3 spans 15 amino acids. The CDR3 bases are TGTGCCAGCAGTTTATCGACAGCCTCCTACAATGAGCAGTTCTTC. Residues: CASSLSTASYNEQFF.

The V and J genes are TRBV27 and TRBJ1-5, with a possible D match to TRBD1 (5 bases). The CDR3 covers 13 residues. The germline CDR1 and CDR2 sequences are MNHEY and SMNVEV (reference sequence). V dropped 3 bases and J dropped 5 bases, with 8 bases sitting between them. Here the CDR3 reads CASSLGGDQPQHF. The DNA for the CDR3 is TGTGCCAGCAGTTTGGGGGGGGATCAGCCCCAGCATTTT.

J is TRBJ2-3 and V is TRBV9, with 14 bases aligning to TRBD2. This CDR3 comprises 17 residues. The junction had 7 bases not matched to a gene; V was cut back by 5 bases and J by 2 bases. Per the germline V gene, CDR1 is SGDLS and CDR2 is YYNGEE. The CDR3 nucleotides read TGTGCCAGCAGTCCGACTAGCGGGGGGGGACACACAGATACGCAGTATTTT. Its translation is CASSPTSGGGHTDTQYF. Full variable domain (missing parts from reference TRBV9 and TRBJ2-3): DSGVTQTPKHLITATGQRVTLRCSPRSGDLSVYWYQQSLDQGLQFLIQYYNGEERAKGNILERFSAQQFPDLHSELNLSSLELGDSALYFCASSPTSGGGHTDTQYFGPGTRLTVL.

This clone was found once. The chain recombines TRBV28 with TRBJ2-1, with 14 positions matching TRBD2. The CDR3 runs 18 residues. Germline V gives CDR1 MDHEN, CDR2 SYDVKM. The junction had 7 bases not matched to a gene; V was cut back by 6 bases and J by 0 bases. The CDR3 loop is CASSQTSGGGSSYNEQFF. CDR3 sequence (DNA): TGTGCCAGCAGCCAGACTAGCGGGGGGGGTAGCTCCTACAATGAGCAGTTCTTC. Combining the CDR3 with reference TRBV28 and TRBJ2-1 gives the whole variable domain DVKVTQSSRYLVKRTGEKVFLECVQDMDHENMFWYRQDPGLGLRLIYFSYDVKMKEKGDIPEGYSVSREKKERFSLILESASTNQTSMYLCASSQTSGGGSSYNEQFFGPGTRLTVL.

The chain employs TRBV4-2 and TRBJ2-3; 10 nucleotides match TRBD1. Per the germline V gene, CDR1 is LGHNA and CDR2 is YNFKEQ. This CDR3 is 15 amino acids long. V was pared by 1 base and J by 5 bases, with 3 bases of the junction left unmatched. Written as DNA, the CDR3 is TGTGCCAGCAGCCAAGGGACAGGGGGTGGAGATACGCAGTATTTT. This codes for CASSQGTGGGDTQYF.

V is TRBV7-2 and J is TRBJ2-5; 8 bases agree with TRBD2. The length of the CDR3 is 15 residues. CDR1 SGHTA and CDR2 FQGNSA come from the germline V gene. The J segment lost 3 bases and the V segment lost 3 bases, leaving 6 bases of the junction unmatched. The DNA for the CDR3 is TGTGCCAGCAGCTTCAGCGGGGGTAGAGAAGAGACCCAGTACTTC. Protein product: CASSFSGGREETQYF.

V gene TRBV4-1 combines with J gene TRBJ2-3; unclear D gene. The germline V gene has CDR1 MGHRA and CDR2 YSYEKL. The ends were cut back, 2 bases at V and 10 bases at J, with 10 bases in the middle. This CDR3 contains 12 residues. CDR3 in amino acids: CASSQLSRAQYF. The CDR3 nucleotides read TGCGCCAGCAGCCAACTCTCCCGGGCGCAGTATTTT.

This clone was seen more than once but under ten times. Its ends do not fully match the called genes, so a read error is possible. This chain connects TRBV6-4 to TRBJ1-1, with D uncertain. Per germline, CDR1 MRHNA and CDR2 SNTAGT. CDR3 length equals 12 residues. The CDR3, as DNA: TGTGCCACCAGACAAGGTAACAGTGAAGCTTTCTTT. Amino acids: CATRQGNSEAFF.

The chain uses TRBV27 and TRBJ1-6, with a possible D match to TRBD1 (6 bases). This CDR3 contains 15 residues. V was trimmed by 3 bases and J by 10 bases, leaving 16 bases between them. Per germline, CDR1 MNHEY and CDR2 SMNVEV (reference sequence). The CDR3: CASSLTGPIGSPLHF. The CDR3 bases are TGTGCCAGCAGTTTGACAGGTCCAATTGGCTCACCCCTCCACTTT.

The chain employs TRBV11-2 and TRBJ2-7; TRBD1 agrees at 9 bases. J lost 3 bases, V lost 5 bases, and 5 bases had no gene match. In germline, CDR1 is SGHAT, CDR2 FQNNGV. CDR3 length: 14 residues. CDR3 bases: TGTGCCAGCAGCCACGGGACAGGGCTCTACGAGCAGTACTTC. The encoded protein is CASSHGTGLYEQYF.

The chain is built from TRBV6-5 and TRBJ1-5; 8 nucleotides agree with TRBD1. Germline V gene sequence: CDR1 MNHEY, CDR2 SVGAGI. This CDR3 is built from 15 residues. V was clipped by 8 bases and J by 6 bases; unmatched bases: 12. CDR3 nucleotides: TGTGCCAGCGTTGACAGGGGCTTGATCGGTCAGCCCCAGCATTTT. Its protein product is CASVDRGLIGQPQHF.

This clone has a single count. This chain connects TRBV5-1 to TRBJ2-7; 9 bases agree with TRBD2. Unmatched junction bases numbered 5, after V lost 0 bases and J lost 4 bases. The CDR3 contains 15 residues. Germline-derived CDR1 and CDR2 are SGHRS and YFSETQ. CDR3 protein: CASSLDSGGSYEQYF. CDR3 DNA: TGCGCCAGCAGCTTGGATAGCGGGGGCTCTTACGAGCAGTACTTC.

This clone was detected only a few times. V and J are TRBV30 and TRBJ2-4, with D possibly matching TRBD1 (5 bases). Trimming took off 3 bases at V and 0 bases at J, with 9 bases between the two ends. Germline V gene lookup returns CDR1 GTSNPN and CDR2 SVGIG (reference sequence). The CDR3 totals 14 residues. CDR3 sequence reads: CAWRLTGAKNIQYF. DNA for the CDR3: TGTGCCTGGAGACTCACAGGAGCCAAAAACATTCAGTACTTC.

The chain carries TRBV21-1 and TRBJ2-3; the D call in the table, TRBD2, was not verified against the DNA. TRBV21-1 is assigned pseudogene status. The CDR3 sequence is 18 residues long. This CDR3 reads CASSNRSEGGVNTDTQYF. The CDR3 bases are TGTGCCAGCAGCAATCGTTCGGAGGGGGGGGTTAACACAGATACGCAGTATTTT.

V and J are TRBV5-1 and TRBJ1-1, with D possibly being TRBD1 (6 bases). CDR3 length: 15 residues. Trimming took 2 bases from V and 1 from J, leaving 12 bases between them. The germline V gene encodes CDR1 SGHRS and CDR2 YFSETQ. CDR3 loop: CASSFHGQTNTEAFF. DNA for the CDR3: TGCGCCAGCAGCTTTCACGGACAGACGAACACTGAAGCTTTCTTT.

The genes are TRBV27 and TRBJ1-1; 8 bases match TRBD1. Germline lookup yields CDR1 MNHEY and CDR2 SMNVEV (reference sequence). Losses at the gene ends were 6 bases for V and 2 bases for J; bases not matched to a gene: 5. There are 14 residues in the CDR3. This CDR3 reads CASRLDRGNTEAFF. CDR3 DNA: TGTGCCAGCAGATTAGACAGGGGAAACACTGAAGCTTTCTTT.

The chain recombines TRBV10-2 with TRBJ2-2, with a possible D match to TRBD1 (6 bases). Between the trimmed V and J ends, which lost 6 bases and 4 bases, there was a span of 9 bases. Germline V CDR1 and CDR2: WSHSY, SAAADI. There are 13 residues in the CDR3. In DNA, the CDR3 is TGCGCCAGCAGCACAGGGTTCACCGGGGAGCTGTTTTTT. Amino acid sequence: CASSTGFTGELFF.

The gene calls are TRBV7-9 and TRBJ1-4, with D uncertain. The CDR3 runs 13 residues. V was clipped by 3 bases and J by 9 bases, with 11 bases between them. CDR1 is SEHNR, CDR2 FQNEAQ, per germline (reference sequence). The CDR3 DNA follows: TGTGCCAGCAGCTTCCCAGGAGGTCAAAAACTGTTTTTT. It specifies CASSFPGGQKLFF.

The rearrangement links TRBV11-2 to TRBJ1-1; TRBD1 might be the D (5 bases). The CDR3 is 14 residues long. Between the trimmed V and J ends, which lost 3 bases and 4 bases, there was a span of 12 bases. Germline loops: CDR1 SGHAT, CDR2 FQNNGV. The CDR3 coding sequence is TGTGCCAGCAGCTTCTATCAAGGGGTCACTGAAGCTTTCTTT. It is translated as CASSFYQGVTEAFF.

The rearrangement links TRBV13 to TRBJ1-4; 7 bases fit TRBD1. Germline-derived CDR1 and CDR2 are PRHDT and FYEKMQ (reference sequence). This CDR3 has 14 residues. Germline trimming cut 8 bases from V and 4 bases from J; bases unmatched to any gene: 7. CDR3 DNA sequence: TGTGCCAGCCGCCTCGGGACAGTTAATGAAAAACTGTTTTTT. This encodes CASRLGTVNEKLFF.

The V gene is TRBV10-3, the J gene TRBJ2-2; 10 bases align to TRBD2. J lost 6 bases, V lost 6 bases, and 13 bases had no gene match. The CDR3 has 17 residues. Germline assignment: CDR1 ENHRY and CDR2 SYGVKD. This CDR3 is CAIRPTYSGGASGELFF. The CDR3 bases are TGTGCCATCAGGCCGACCTACAGCGGGGGGGCATCCGGGGAGCTGTTTTTT.

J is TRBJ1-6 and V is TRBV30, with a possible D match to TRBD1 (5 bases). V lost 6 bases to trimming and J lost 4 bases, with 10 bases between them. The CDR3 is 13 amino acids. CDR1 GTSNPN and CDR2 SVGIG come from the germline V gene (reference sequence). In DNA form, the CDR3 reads TGTGCCTGTAACCGGGGGTATAATTCACCCCTCCACTTT. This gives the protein CACNRGYNSPLHF.